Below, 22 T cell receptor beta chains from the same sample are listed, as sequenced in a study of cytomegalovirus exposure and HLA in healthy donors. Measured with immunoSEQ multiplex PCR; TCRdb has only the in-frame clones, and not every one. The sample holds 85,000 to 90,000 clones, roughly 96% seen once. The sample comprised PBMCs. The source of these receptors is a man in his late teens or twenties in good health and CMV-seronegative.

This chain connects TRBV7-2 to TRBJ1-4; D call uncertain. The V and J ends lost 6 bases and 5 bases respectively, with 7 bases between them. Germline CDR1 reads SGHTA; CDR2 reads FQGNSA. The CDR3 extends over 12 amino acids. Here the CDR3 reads CASSSGNEKLFF. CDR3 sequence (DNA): TGTGCCAGCAGTTCCGGGAATGAAAAACTGTTTTTT.

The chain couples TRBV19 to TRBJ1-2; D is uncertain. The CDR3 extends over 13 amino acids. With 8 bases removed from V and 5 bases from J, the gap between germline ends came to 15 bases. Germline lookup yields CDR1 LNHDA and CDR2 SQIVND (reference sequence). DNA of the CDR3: TGTGCCAGTCTCCCAGATCAGGATTATGGCTACACCTTC. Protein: CASLPDQDYGYTF. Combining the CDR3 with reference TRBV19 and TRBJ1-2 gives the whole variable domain DGGITQSPKYLFRKEGQNVTLSCEQNLNHDAMYWYRQDPGQGLRLIYYSQIVNDFQKGDIAEGYSVSREKKESFPLTVTSAQKNPTAFYLCASLPDQDYGYTFGSGTRLTVV.

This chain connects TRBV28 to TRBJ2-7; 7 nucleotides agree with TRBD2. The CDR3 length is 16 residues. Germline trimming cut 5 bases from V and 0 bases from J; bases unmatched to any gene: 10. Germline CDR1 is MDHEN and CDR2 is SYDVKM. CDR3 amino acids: CASSQNGLVGSYEQYV. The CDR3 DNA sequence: TGTGCCAGCAGTCAAAATGGACTAGTTGGCTCCTACGAGCAGTACGTC.

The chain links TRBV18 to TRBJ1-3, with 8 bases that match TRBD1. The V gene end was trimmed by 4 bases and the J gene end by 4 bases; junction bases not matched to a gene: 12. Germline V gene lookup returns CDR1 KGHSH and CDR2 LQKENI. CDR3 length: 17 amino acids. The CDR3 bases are TGTGCCAGCTCACAACCGGACAGGGAAATGTACGGAAACACCATATATTTT. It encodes CASSQPDREMYGNTIYF. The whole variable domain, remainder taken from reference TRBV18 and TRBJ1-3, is NAGVMQNPRHLVRRRGQEARLRCSPMKGHSHVYWYRQLPEEGLKFMVYLQKENIIDESGMPKERFSAEFPKEGPSILRIQQVVRGDSAAYFCASSQPDREMYGNTIYFGEGSWLTVV.

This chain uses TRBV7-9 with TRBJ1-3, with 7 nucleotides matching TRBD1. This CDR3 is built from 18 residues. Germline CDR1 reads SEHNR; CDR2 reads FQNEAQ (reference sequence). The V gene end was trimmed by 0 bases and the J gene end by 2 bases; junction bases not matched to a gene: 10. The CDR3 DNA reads TGTGCCAGCAGCTTAGCGCTAACAGGGGAGCTGGCTGGAAACACCATATATTTT. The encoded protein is CASSLALTGELAGNTIYF.

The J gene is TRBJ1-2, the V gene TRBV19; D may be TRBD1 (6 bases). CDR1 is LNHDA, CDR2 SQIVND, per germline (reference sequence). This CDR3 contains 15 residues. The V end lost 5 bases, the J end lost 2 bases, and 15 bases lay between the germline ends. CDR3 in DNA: TGTGCCAGTAGTCCCAACCCCGGGACAAACTATGGCTACACCTTC. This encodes CASSPNPGTNYGYTF.

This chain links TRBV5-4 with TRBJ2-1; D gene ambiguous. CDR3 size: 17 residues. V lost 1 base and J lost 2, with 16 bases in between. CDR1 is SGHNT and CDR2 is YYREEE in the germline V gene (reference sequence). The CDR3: CASSLMTLGLAYNEQFF. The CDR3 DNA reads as TGTGCCAGCAGCTTGATGACCCTAGGTCTAGCCTACAATGAGCAGTTCTTC.

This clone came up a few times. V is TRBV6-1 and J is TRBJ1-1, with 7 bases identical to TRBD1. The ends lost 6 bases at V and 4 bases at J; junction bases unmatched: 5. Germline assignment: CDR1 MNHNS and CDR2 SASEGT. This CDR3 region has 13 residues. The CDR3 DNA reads TGTGCCAGCAGACAGGGGTCGGGCACTGAAGCTTTCTTT. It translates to CASRQGSGTEAFF.

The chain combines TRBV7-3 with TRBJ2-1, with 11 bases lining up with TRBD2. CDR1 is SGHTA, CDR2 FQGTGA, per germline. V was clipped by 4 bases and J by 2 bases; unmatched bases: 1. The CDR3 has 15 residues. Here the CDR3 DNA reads TGTGCCAGCAGCTCGGGACTAGCGGCCTACAATGAGCAGTTCTTC. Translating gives CASSSGLAAYNEQFF.

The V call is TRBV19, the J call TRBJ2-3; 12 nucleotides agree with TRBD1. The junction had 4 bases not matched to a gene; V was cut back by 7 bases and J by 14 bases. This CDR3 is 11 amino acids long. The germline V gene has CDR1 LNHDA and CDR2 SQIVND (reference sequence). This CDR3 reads CASMGTGGPYF. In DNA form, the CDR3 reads TGTGCCAGTATGGGGACAGGGGGCCCGTATTTT.

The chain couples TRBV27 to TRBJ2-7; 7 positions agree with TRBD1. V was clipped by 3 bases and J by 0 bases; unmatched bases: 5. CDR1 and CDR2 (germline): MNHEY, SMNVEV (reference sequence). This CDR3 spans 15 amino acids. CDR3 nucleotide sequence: TGTGCCAGCAGTTTCCGGGACAGAGTCTCCTACGAGCAGTACTTC. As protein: CASSFRDRVSYEQYF.

CDR3 DNA: TGTGCCAGCAGGGGTAGTGGAGCGGGAGGCCTCTACGAGCAGTACTTC. Translation gives CASRGSGAGGLYEQYF. The chain links TRBV28 to TRBJ2-7, with 9 bases matching TRBD2. Germline V gene data show CDR1 as MDHEN and CDR2 as SYDVKM. The CDR3 has 16 residues. Germline trimming cut 6 bases from V and 3 bases from J; bases unmatched to any gene: 12. The complete variable domain, with remaining parts taken from reference TRBV28 and TRBJ2-7, reads DVKVTQSSRYLVKRTGEKVFLECVQDMDHENMFWYRQDPGLGLRLIYFSYDVKMKEKGDIPEGYSVSREKKERFSLILESASTNQTSMYLCASRGSGAGGLYEQYFGPGTRLTVT.

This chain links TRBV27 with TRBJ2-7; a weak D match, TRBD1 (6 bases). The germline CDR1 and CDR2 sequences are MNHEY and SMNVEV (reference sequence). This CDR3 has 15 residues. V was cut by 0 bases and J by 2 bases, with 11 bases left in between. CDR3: CASSLSRTATYEQYF. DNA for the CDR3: TGTGCCAGCAGTTTATCGCGGACAGCTACCTACGAGCAGTACTTC.

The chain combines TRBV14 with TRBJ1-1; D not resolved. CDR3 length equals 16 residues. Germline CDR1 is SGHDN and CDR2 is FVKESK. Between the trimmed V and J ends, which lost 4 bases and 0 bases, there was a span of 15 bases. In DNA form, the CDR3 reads TGTGCCAGCAGCCCGATAGCATTGACGGTGAACACTGAAGCTTTCTTT. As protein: CASSPIALTVNTEAFF.

CDR3 nucleotide sequence: TGTGCCAGTAGTGTACAGGGTTTAACTGAAGCTTTCTTT. Encoded protein: CASSVQGLTEAFF. This rearrangement joins TRBV19 to TRBJ1-1; possibly TRBD1 for D (6 bases). The CDR3 consists of 13 residues. The germline CDR1 and CDR2 sequences are LNHDA and SQIVND (reference sequence). Trimming left V 5 bases short and J 5 bases short, with 12 bases between. The full variable domain, in which reference TRBV19 and TRBJ1-1 provide the parts outside the CDR3, is DGGITQSPKYLFRKEGQNVTLSCEQNLNHDAMYWYRQDPGQGLRLIYYSQIVNDFQKGDIAEGYSVSREKKESFPLTVTSAQKNPTAFYLCASSVQGLTEAFFGQGTRLTVV.

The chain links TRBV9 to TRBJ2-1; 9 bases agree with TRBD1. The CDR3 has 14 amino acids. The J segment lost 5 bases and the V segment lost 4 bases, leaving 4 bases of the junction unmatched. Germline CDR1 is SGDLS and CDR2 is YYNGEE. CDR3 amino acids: CASSPRTGDNEQFF. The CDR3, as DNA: TGTGCCAGCAGCCCCCGGACAGGGGACAATGAGCAGTTCTTC.

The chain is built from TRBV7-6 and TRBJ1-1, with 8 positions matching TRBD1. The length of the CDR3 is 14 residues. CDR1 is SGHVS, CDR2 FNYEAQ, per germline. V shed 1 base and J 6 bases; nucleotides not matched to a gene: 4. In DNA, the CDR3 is TGTGCCAGCAGCTTAGGCCTACAGGGGGCTGAAGCTTTCTTT. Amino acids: CASSLGLQGAEAFF.

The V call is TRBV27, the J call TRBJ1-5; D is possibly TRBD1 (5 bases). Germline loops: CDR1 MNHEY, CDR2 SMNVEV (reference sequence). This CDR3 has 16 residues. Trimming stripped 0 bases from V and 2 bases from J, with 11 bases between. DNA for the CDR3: TGTGCCAGCAGTTTATCGGGGCAGGGTGGCAATCAGCCCCAGCATTTT. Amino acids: CASSLSGQGGNQPQHF.

The CDR3: CASSESMGLTYYEQYF. The CDR3 coding sequence is TGTGCCAGCAGTGAAAGTATGGGACTTACTTACTACGAGCAGTACTTC. This sequence joins TRBV6-1 and TRBJ2-7; a weak D match, TRBD2 (6 bases). The CDR3 covers 16 residues. The V end was cut by 2 bases, the J end by 3 bases, with 17 bases between. Per the germline V gene, CDR1 is MNHNS and CDR2 is SASEGT.

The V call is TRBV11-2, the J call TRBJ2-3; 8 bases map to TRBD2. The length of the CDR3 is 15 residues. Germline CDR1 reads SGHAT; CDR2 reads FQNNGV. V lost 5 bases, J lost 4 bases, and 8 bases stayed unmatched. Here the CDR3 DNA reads TGTGCCAGCAGCGGGCGAACGGGACTAGCAGATACGCAGTATTTT. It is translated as CASSGRTGLADTQYF. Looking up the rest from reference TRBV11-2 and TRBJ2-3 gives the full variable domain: EAGVAQSPRYKIIEKRQSVAFWCNPISGHATLYWYQQILGQGPKLLIQFQNNGVVDDSQLPKDRFSAERLKGVDSTLKIQPAKLEDSAVYLCASSGRTGLADTQYFGPGTRLTVL.

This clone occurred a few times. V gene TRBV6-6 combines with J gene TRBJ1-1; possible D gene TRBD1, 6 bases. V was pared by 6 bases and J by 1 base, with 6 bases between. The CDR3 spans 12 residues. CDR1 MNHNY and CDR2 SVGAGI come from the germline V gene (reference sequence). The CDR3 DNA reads TGTGCCAGCAGGGACAGGAACACTGAAGCTTTCTTT. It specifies CASRDRNTEAFF.

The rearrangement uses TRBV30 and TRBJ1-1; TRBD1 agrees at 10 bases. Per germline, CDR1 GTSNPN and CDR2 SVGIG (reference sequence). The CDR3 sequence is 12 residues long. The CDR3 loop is CAHGQGVTEAFF. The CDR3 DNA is TGTGCTCACGGACAGGGGGTCACTGAAGCTTTCTTT.